The 23 T cell receptor beta chains presented below share a single source sample, sequenced in a study of blood T cell repertoires in COVID-19. Some clones are missing from TCRdb's copy, which holds only in-frame ones; the method was immunoSEQ multiplex PCR. The table lists 240,000 or so clones, 86% of them singletons, with over 3% in the top ten. The sample comprised peripheral blood. The receptors were sampled from a woman aged 30 to 39 who had recovered from COVID-19.

The V call is TRBV30, the J call TRBJ1-2, with 7 nucleotides matching TRBD1. This CDR3 spans 15 amino acids. The V segment lost 2 bases and the J segment 7 bases; nucleotides outside the gene matches: 13. CDR1 is GTSNPN, CDR2 SVGIG, per germline (reference sequence). The CDR3 reads CAWSPTGSGGGGYTF. DNA for the CDR3: TGTGCCTGGAGTCCGACAGGGTCTGGAGGTGGTGGCTACACCTTC.

The CDR3 nucleotides read TGTGCCTGGGGCAGAGGTGGGGATACGCAGTATTTT. Translated: CAWGRGGDTQYF. The chain is built from TRBV30 and TRBJ2-3; D gene ambiguous. The CDR3 has 12 amino acids. The germline V and J ends were trimmed by 5 bases and 6 bases, with 12 bases remaining between them. Germline values: CDR1 GTSNPN, CDR2 SVGIG (reference sequence). Drawing the rest from reference TRBV30 and TRBJ2-3, the complete variable domain is SQTIHQWPATLVQPVGSPLSLECTVEGTSNPNLYWYRQAAGRGLQLLFYSVGIGQISSEVPQNLSASRPQDRQFILSSKKLLLSDSGFYLCAWGRGGDTQYFGPGTRLTVL.

The gene calls are TRBV18 and TRBJ1-2; maybe TRBD1 (6 bases). The V gene lost 6 bases and the J gene lost 5 bases, with 13 bases spanning the gap. Germline CDR1 and CDR2: KGHSH and LQKENI. The CDR3 totals 13 residues. This CDR3 is CASSLQGLYGYTF. In nucleotides, the CDR3 is TGTGCCAGCTCCTTACAGGGTTTATATGGCTACACCTTC.

There are a few counts of this clone. This chain links TRBV29-1 with TRBJ1-2; D is ambiguous. The germline V and J ends were trimmed by 0 bases and 1 base, with 3 bases remaining between them. Germline V CDR1 and CDR2: SQVTM, ANQGSEA. This CDR3 spans 12 amino acids. CDR3 sequence reads: CSVEDNNYGYTF. DNA for the CDR3: TGCAGCGTTGAAGACAATAACTATGGCTACACCTTC.

J is TRBJ2-1 and V is TRBV10-3, with D perhaps matching TRBD1 (5 bases). The germline V gene encodes CDR1 ENHRY and CDR2 SYGVKD. Trimming left V 4 bases short and J 2 bases short, with 15 bases between. This CDR3 region has 16 residues. The DNA for the CDR3 is TGTGCCATCAGTGGGGGCACCCTGAGCACCTACAATGAGCAGTTCTTC. It yields the protein CAISGGTLSTYNEQFF.

V gene TRBV6-5 combines with J gene TRBJ2-7; 10 bases are shared with TRBD1. The ends lost 6 bases at V and 2 bases at J; junction bases unmatched: 7. The CDR3 is made up of 15 amino acids. CDR1 and CDR2 from the germline V gene are MNHEY and SVGAGI. This chain's CDR3 is CASSTDRGSPYEQYF. The CDR3 DNA sequence: TGTGCCAGCAGCACGGACAGGGGGAGCCCCTACGAGCAGTACTTC.

V usage is TRBV10-2 and J usage is TRBJ2-5, with a tentative D call TRBD2 (7 bases). This CDR3 has 14 residues. The V end was cut by 1 base, the J end by 5 bases, with 11 bases between. From germline, CDR1 is WSHSY and CDR2 SAAADI. The CDR3 is CASSELGGAETQYF. For the CDR3, the DNA is TGCGCCAGCAGTGAGTTGGGGGGGGCGGAGACCCAGTACTTC.

The rearrangement links TRBV7-2 to TRBJ2-1; perhaps TRBD2 as D (6 bases). V lost 2 bases and J 4 bases, leaving 15 bases between the germline ends. The CDR3 totals 16 residues. Germline CDR1 is SGHTA and CDR2 is FQGNSA. The CDR3 sequence: CASSLSGTGTYNEQFF. The CDR3 DNA reads as TGTGCCAGCAGCTTAAGTGGGACGGGGACTTACAATGAGCAGTTCTTC.

The rearrangement joins TRBV3-1 (or the pseudogene TRBV3-2) to TRBJ2-1, with 8 bases lining up with TRBD2. The ends lost 4 bases at V and 1 base at J; junction bases unmatched: 6. The CDR3 sequence is 16 residues long. The germline CDR1 and CDR2 sequences are LGHDT and YNNKEL (reference sequence). The CDR3 here is CASSRPGGISYNEQFF. The CDR3 DNA follows: TGTGCCAGCAGCCGGCCGGGAGGGATTTCCTACAATGAGCAGTTCTTC.

This chain connects TRBV5-1 to TRBJ2-7; 9 nucleotides agree with TRBD1. The J segment lost 4 bases and the V segment lost 5 bases, leaving 7 bases of the junction unmatched. Germline lookup yields CDR1 SGHRS and CDR2 YFSETQ. The CDR3 sequence is 14 residues long. In nucleotides, the CDR3 is TGCGCCAGCAGGCTCGGGACAGGGTTGTACGAGCAGTACTTC. Its translation is CASRLGTGLYEQYF.

The chain uses TRBV5-1 and TRBJ1-4; weak D call: TRBD1 (6 bases). V was pared by 2 bases and J by 5 bases, with 10 bases between. This CDR3 has 14 residues. From germline, CDR1 is SGHRS and CDR2 YFSETQ. The CDR3: CASSLQGQNEKLFF. The DNA of the CDR3 is TGCGCCAGCAGCTTACAGGGTCAGAATGAAAAACTGTTTTTT.

The chain recombines TRBV11-2 with TRBJ1-1; the D gene is possibly TRBD1 (5 bases). CDR3 length: 14 amino acids. Trimming removed 3 bases at V and 6 bases at J, with 14 bases between. CDR1 is SGHAT, CDR2 FQNNGV, per germline. The CDR3 coding sequence is TGTGCCAGCAGCTTGGCGACGGGGGGGGCTGAAGCTTTCTTT. Translating gives CASSLATGGAEAFF.

This chain links TRBV5-1 with TRBJ2-5, with 16 bases matching TRBD2. Trimming took 5 bases from V and 2 from J; bases not matched to a gene: 3. Germline lookup yields CDR1 SGHRS and CDR2 YFSETQ. The CDR3 extends over 16 amino acids. In DNA form, the CDR3 reads TGCGCCAGCAGACGGGGACTAGCGGGGGGGCAAGAGACCCAGTACTTC. Amino acid sequence: CASRRGLAGGQETQYF.

This rearrangement joins TRBV10-3 to TRBJ2-5, with D perhaps matching TRBD2 (6 bases). The V and J ends lost 2 bases and 5 bases respectively, with 6 bases between them. CDR3 length: 12 amino acids. CDR1 and CDR2 (germline): ENHRY, SYGVKD. CDR3 DNA: TGTGCCATCAGTGAGCGGGAGGAGACCCAGTACTTC. Its translation: CAISEREETQYF.

The chain uses TRBV5-1 and TRBJ2-2, with 14 nucleotides matching TRBD2. CDR3 length equals 18 residues. CDR1 and CDR2 (germline): SGHRS, YFSETQ. V dropped 3 bases and J dropped 1; count of bases not matched to a gene: 5. The CDR3 bases are TGCGCCAGCAGCTCCGGACTAGCGGGGGGCAAGAACACCGGGGAGCTGTTTTTT. It yields the protein CASSSGLAGGKNTGELFF.

The chain employs TRBV7-6 and TRBJ1-1; 9 bases line up with TRBD1. Germline values: CDR1 SGHVS, CDR2 FNYEAQ. The CDR3 spans 15 residues. V dropped 2 bases and J dropped 3; count of bases not matched to a gene: 4. The CDR3 nucleotides read TGTGCCAGCAGCTTAATGGGACAGGGAGACACTGAAGCTTTCTTT. Protein product: CASSLMGQGDTEAFF.

The CDR3 spells CASSSRLAGETQYF. The CDR3 nucleotides are TGTGCCAGCAGCTCCCGACTAGCGGGAGAGACCCAGTACTTC. The chain employs TRBV9 and TRBJ2-5, with TRBD2 matching over 10 bases. Germline-derived CDR1 and CDR2 are SGDLS and YYNGEE. V trimming: 4 bases; J trimming: 4 bases; junction bases outside the gene matches: 4. CDR3 size: 14 residues.

In this sample, this clone turned up a few times. In DNA form, the CDR3 reads TGTGCCAGCAGCTTGCGAAAGCTCCCTGAAGCTTTCTTT. This sequence encodes CASSLRKLPEAFF. The genes are TRBV5-6 and TRBJ1-1; no clear D. Germline V gene lookup returns CDR1 SGHDT and CDR2 YYEEEE. The V gene lost 1 base and the J gene lost 6 bases, with 10 bases spanning the gap. The CDR3 runs to 13 residues. Variable domain in full (rest from reference TRBV5-6 and TRBJ1-1): DAGVTQSPTHLIKTRGQQVTLRCSPKSGHDTVSWYQQALGQGPQFIFQYYEEEERQRGNFPDRFSGHQFPNYSSELNVNALLLGDSALYLCASSLRKLPEAFFGQGTRLTVV.

A single count supports this clone. The rearrangement uses TRBV5-4 and TRBJ1-3, with 7 bases identical to TRBD1. The trim removed 3 bases at V and 2 bases at J, leaving 2 bases unmatched. Germline V gene sequence: CDR1 SGHNT, CDR2 YYREEE (reference sequence). CDR3 size: 14 residues. The CDR3: CASSSGTAGNTIYF. The DNA of the CDR3 is TGTGCCAGCAGCTCCGGGACAGCTGGAAACACCATATATTTT.

V gene TRBV20-1 combines with J gene TRBJ2-3, with D unclear. Germline CDR1 is DFQATT and CDR2 is SNEGSKA (reference sequence). CDR3 length: 11 residues. V gave up 6 bases and J gave up 6 bases, with 10 bases separating them. The DNA of the CDR3 is TGCAGTGCGGTGAGAGCCGATACGCAGTATTTT. Protein: CSAVRADTQYF.

The chain is built from TRBV7-9 and TRBJ2-2, with D possibly TRBD2 on 5 matching bases. The CDR3 has 17 residues. Germline V gives CDR1 SEHNR, CDR2 FQNEAQ (reference sequence). Trimming removed 5 bases at V and 2 bases at J, with 18 bases between. The CDR3 loop reads CASSHIGASLNTGELFF. As DNA, the CDR3 is TGTGCCAGCAGCCACATCGGTGCTAGCCTTAACACCGGGGAGCTGTTTTTT.

The J gene is TRBJ2-3, the V gene TRBV7-9; D gene unclear. The CDR3 has 11 amino acids. Germline V CDR1 and CDR2: SEHNR, FQNEAQ (reference sequence). Trimming took off 5 bases at V and 5 bases at J, with 5 bases between the two ends. The CDR3 reads CASSPQDTQYF. As DNA, the CDR3 is TGTGCCAGCAGCCCCCAAGATACGCAGTATTTT.

The chain joins TRBV19 to TRBJ1-5; 7 nucleotides align to TRBD1. The CDR3 spans 15 residues. V dropped 6 bases and J dropped 4; count of bases not matched to a gene: 9. CDR1 LNHDA and CDR2 SQIVND come from the germline V gene (reference sequence). The CDR3 bases are TGTGCCAGTAGAATCCTAGACAGGGAAAATCAGCCCCAGCATTTT. This gives the protein CASRILDRENQPQHF.